This TCR beta chain is drawn from a study of blood T cell repertoires in COVID-19. Study details: The analysed material was cDNA or gDNA that came from T cells, B-cell-depleted T cells, or PBMCs.

The protocol was immunoSEQ multiplex PCR, while the TCRdb copy is restricted to in-frame clones and leaves out a portion. Among 60,000 to 65,000 clones listed, 75% to 85% were seen once. The CDR3 covers 16 residues. This TCR was recovered from a woman aged 60-70 years with acute or convalescent COVID-19. The sample taken for sequencing was peripheral blood. This chain uses TRBV1 with TRBJ2-3; the table's D call TRBD2 went unverified against the DNA. TRBV1 is reported as a pseudogene. CDR3 region: CTSSQGRLAGTDTQYF. CDR3 DNA sequence: TGCACCAGCAGCCAAGGACGACTAGCGGGGACAGATACGCAGTATTTT.